Listed below are T cell receptor beta chains from one sample, sequenced in a study of CXCR3-negative and CXCR3-positive naive CD8 T cells. From its re-call of the 5' RACE reads, TCRdb lists each CDR3 protein once, without DNA. The table for this sample gives around 80,000 distinct CDR3 sequences. Sequenced sample: naive CXCR3+ CD8+ T cells from blood. Receptors originate from a human donor in good health. Some clones in this sample may be carry-over from other donors' samples. Each CDR3 is given with its conserved first and last residue.

TRBJ1-1 | TRBV29-1 | CSVGTGGTEAFF
TRBJ2-3 | TRBV30 | CAGTAGDDTQYF
TRBJ2-5 | TRBV14 | CASSQAGTRQETQYF
TRBJ2-7 | TRBV4-1 | CASSQDLGFSYEQYF
TRBJ2-1 | TRBV6-2/TRBV6-3 | CASSPSSATGLF
TRBJ1-1 | TRBV19 | CASSIGTWAEAFF
TRBJ1-1 | TRBV30 | CAWSEDGNTEAFF
TRBJ2-4 | TRBV29-1 | CSVEDLRREGNIQYF
TRBJ1-2 | TRBV7-9 | CASSSSPRGQSYGYTF
TRBJ2-1 | TRBV7-9 | CASSSTGTGDNEQFF
TRBJ2-5 | TRBV19 | CASSRGPAGSQETQYF
TRBJ2-1 | TRBV3-1 | CASSQDLYGTSDNEQFF
TRBJ1-1 | TRBV29-1 | CSVAGRTGRTFF
TRBJ2-5 | TRBV7-9 | CASVGMGQETQYF
TRBJ1-1 | TRBV14 | CASSSPGGNTEAFF
TRBJ2-3 | TRBV6-1 | CASLGQGRASTDTQYF
TRBJ2-3 | TRBV29-1 | CSAYRQIYTDTQYF
TRBJ2-7 | TRBV4-2 | CASSQQLGDEQYF
TRBJ2-1 | TRBV25-1 | CASSVAGGYNEQFF
TRBJ1-1 | TRBV5-1 | CASSLGGELAEAFF
TRBJ2-5 | TRBV29-1 | CSVEEAAREQETQYF
TRBJ2-7 | TRBV15 | CATSRDGQGSYEQYF
TRBJ2-7 | TRBV7-8 | CASSFGSWDRLEYEQYF
TRBJ2-1 | TRBV28 | CASSPHRVGNEQFF
TRBJ2-1 | TRBV28 | CASSAPGQGVNEQFF
TRBJ2-7 | TRBV29-1 | CSVEDGDRGYEQYF
TRBJ2-7 | TRBV27 | CASSSGPGGHEQYF
TRBJ2-2 | TRBV5-1 | CASSSTSGGTGELFF
TRBJ1-5 | TRBV4-1 | CASSQVRGGQPQHF
TRBJ2-5 | TRBV4-1 | CASSEKRGYQETQYF
TRBJ2-1 | TRBV12-3/TRBV12-4 | CASSPGTSDEQFF
TRBJ2-5 | TRBV4-1 | CASSQTGLAGVQETQYF
TRBJ2-1 | TRBV10-3 | CASWPGERGAYNEQFF
TRBJ1-5 | TRBV23-1 | CASSQSTQTNQPQHF
TRBJ2-1 | TRBV25-1 | CASTGVGEQFF
TRBJ1-6 | TRBV5-1 | CASSLKGEVSPLHF
TRBJ1-1 | TRBV12-3/TRBV12-4 | CASTLTGNTEAFF
TRBJ2-7 | TRBV12-3/TRBV12-4 | CASAFPSGGNYEQYF
TRBJ2-7 | TRBV28 | CASSLGEAKEEQYF
TRBJ2-7 | TRBV7-9 | CASSVGTSAYEQYF
TRBJ2-7 | TRBV29-1 | CSVEDGPRNAYEQYF
TRBJ1-1 | TRBV20-1 | CSAREVGTSMNTEAFF
TRBJ2-3 | TRBV30 | CAWSVGDTQYF
TRBJ2-2 | TRBV27 | CASRIQVSSGGENGELFF
TRBJ1-5 | TRBV2 | CASSLTGQSQPQHF
TRBJ2-1 | TRBV13 | CASSFPLAGGNEQFF
TRBJ2-2 | TRBV28 | CASRSFVASEGPNTGELFF
TRBJ2-2 | TRBV30 | CAWSGSGGELFF
TRBJ2-3 | TRBV28 | CASIYSGTSASIVSDTQYF
TRBJ2-3 | TRBV6-5 | CASQRRKTADTQYF